These T cell receptor beta chains were read from a single sample in a study of cytomegalovirus exposure and HLA in healthy donors. The protocol was immunoSEQ multiplex PCR, while the TCRdb copy is restricted to in-frame clones and leaves out a portion. The sample shows over 100,000 clones, more than 65% of them seen only once. The sequenced sample consisted of PBMCs. These receptor sequences come from a woman aged 25 to 39 in good health and CMV-seronegative. CDR3s leave out the opening cysteine and the closing phenylalanine or tryptophan. Each record gives: D gene, V gene, J gene, CDR3 protein. The D gene is left open where the match is weak.

-,TRBV9,TRBJ2-1,ASSVEGAAYNEQF
TRBD2,TRBV29-1,TRBJ2-3,SVKRLASTDTQY
-,TRBV2,TRBJ1-5,ASSPAGGTLNQPQH
-,TRBV6-1,TRBJ1-2,ASSARQEKYYGYT
TRBD2,TRBV4-3,TRBJ2-3,ASSQDVAGSTDTQY
-,TRBV29-1,TRBJ1-1,SVMTGGNTEAF
TRBD1,TRBV5-6,TRBJ2-5,ASTPTGFLETQY
TRBD1,TRBV19,TRBJ1-2,ASRITGENYGYT
-,TRBV6-1,TRBJ1-4,ASTETGMGFTGTNEKLF
TRBD1,TRBV6-4,TRBJ1-2,ASSDSVGTGAPLYGYT
TRBD1,TRBV6-6,TRBJ2-7,ASSHGTGTYEQY
-,TRBV5-1,TRBJ2-6,ASSLAPGAGANVLT
-,TRBV4-3,TRBJ2-3,ASSQDPPSRDTDTQY
-,TRBV7-2,TRBJ1-2,ASSLVSGDGYT
-,TRBV7-2,TRBJ2-2,ASRLAMNTGELF